This TCR beta chain was observed in a study of Ad26.COV2.S vaccination and SARS-CoV-2 variants. Study-level findings and limits: Higher spike-specific TCR breadth was found in vaccine recipients than in placebo recipients. Vaccinated and placebo-treated recipients had similar non-spike TCR breadth.

This clone showed up just once. Its antigen remains unknown. The CDR3 spans 13 residues. Germline V gene sequence: CDR1 LNHDA, CDR2 SQIVND (reference sequence). The V end lost 3 bases, the J end lost 3 bases, and 9 bases lay between the germline ends. Data came from immunoSEQ multiplex PCR; TCRdb stores just in-frame clones and leaves some out. Of about 180,000 clones listed, roughly nine tenths are singletons. The origin of this receptor is a human donor who had recovered from COVID-19. Sample: peripheral blood, taken after recovery from COVID-19. The rearrangement links TRBV19 to TRBJ2-7; TRBD1 is a possible D gene (7 bases). The CDR3 DNA reads TGTGCCAGTAGTATCCAGGGGGGCTACGAGCAGTACTTC. Its translation: CASSIQGGYEQYF.